These T cell receptor beta chains were read from a single sample in a study of immune cell composition in non-small cell lung cancer. Only in-frame clones appear in the TCRdb table, and some are missing; sequencing was by immunoSEQ multiplex PCR. The sample holds more than 15,000 clones, around 80% seen once. These data were also filed under a second study, of CD4 T cells in lung cancer.

Sequenced: non-adjacent lung tissue. The origin of the receptors is a human donor with non-small cell lung cancer. CDR3s include the opening cysteine and the closing phenylalanine or tryptophan. The D gene is left open where the match is weak. Only some rows state a clone size, as once, few, many or a class for expanded clones.

J gene | V gene | D gene | clone size | CDR3 DNA | CDR3 protein
TRBJ1-5 | TRBV7-2 | - | - | TGTGCCAGCAGTTTTAGCAGGGTCTACCGGGACAGCAATCAGCCCCAGCATTTT | CASSFSRVYRDSNQPQHF
TRBJ2-5 | TRBV11-3 | - | - | TGTGCCAGCAGCTTACAGGGTGAGACCCAGTACTTC | CASSLQGETQYF
TRBJ2-1 | TRBV7-2 | - | - | TGTGCCAGCAGCTTAGCCCGCCCCATGATCTTC | CASSLARPMIF
TRBJ2-3 | TRBV6-5 | TRBD2 | - | TGTGCCAGCAGGTCTAGCGGGGGCACAGATACGCAGTATTTT | CASRSSGGTDTQYF
TRBJ2-2 | TRBV28 | - | - | TGTGCCAGCATAAGGTTGAACACCGGGGAGCTGTTTTTT | CASIRLNTGELFF
TRBJ2-7 | TRBV21-1 | - | - | TGTGCCAGCAGCAGGGGAAGGGACTGCTACGAGCAGTACTTC | CASSRGRDCYEQYF
TRBJ1-2 | TRBV27 | TRBD1 | - | TGTGCCAGCAGTTTAACCCGGACAGGTGGCTACACCTTC | CASSLTRTGGYTF
TRBJ2-1 | TRBV6-5 | TRBD2 | - | TGTGCCAGCAACCCGGGGGGAAGCTCCTACAATGAGCAGTTCTTC | CASNPGGSSYNEQFF
TRBJ2-2 | TRBV5-1 | - | - | TGCGCCAGCAGCTTGGAGGGGGGGTCGAACACCGGGGAGCTGTTTTTT | CASSLEGGSNTGELFF
TRBJ1-2 | TRBV19 | - | few | TGTGCCAGTAGTATAGGGCTGACAGACTATGGCTACACCTTC | CASSIGLTDYGYTF
TRBJ1-2 | TRBV23-1 | - | - | TGCGCCAGCAGCCCGAGCCGGACAAGAACTAACTATGGCTACACCTTC | CASSPSRTRTNYGYTF
TRBJ1-1 | TRBV11-2 | - | - | TGTGCCAGCAGCGTCGACACGAACACTGAAGCTTTCTTT | CASSVDTNTEAFF
TRBJ1-2 | TRBV5-4 | - | - | TGTGCCAGCAGCTTGCAGGGCGATTTCTATGGCTACACCTTC | CASSLQGDFYGYTF
TRBJ2-6 | TRBV7-9 | - | - | TGTGCCAGCAGGGGGGGAGAAGGACTATCGATCTCTGGGGCCAACGTCCTGACTTTC | CASRGGEGLSISGANVLTF
TRBJ1-2 | TRBV29-1 | - | - | TGCAGCGTTGCGGAAGGGAATTCGTTCTTTAACTATGGCTACACCTTC | CSVAEGNSFFNYGYTF
TRBJ1-1 | TRBV10-3 | - | - | TGTGCCATCAGTGAAGGCACTGAAGCTTTCTTT | CAISEGTEAFF
TRBJ2-2 | TRBV5-4 | TRBD2 | - | TGTGCCAGCAGCTTGGTACTAGCGGGGGGCGGGAACCCCGGGGAGCTGTTTTTT | CASSLVLAGGGNPGELFF
TRBJ2-5 | TRBV7-2 | - | - | TGTGCCAGCAGCCTTGGACACAACCAAGAGACCCAGTACTTC | CASSLGHNQETQYF
TRBJ1-1 | TRBV30 | - | few | TGTGCCTGGGGGGGCGGCACTGAAGCTTTCTTT | CAWGGGTEAFF
TRBJ1-2 | TRBV10-3 | - | few | TGTGCCATCAGTCAGGGGAGAGGGGACTATGGCTACACCTTC | CAISQGRGDYGYTF
TRBJ2-3 | TRBV10-3 | TRBD1 | once | TGTGCCATCAGTGAGTCGAGTTTCGGACAGGGCACAGATACGCAGTATTTT | CAISESSFGQGTDTQYF
TRBJ2-1 | TRBV18 | TRBD2 | - | TGTGCCAGCTCTTTCGGGGGGGCCAATATTGAGCAGTTCTTC | CASSFGGANIEQFF
TRBJ1-6 | TRBV5-4 | - | once | TGTGCCAGCAGGTCAGAGTTCGCCTATAATTCACCCCTCCACTTT | CASRSEFAYNSPLHF
TRBJ1-6 | TRBV18 | - | - | TGTGCCAGCTCACCGTGGGAGGGGGAAAATTCACCCCTCCACTTT | CASSPWEGENSPLHF
TRBJ2-5 | TRBV9 | TRBD2 | - | TGTGCCAGCAGCGGGTCGGGGGGTCTTGGAGAGACCCAGTACTTC | CASSGSGGLGETQYF
TRBJ2-2 | TRBV30 | TRBD2 | once | TGTGCCCGGGGGGGGCTTGGGGCCGGGGAGCTGTTTTTT | CARGGLGAGELFF
TRBJ2-3 | TRBV30 | - | - | TGTGCCTGGACTTTAATGACGGGCACAGATACGCAGTATTTT | CAWTLMTGTDTQYF
TRBJ1-6 | TRBV11-2 | - | - | TGTGCCAGCAGCCTCCCCCCCCTGGCAGGGGTTACACCCCTCCACTTT | CASSLPPLAGVTPLHF
TRBJ1-1 | TRBV6-4 | - | few | TGTGCCAGCAGTGGTTCAGTAAACACTGAAGCTTTCTTT | CASSGSVNTEAFF
TRBJ1-4 | TRBV4-1 | TRBD1 | - | TGCGCCAGCAGCCAAGTCCGCACAGGGGACGAAAAACTGTTTTTT | CASSQVRTGDEKLFF
TRBJ2-1 | TRBV19 | - | - | TGTGCCAGTACTCAAAATGGGGCTACTACCAATGAGCAGTTCTTC | CASTQNGATTNEQFF
TRBJ2-2 | TRBV6-1 | - | - | TGTGCCAGCAGCGTCGGGACACTGAACACCGGGGAGCTGTTTTTT | CASSVGTLNTGELFF
TRBJ1-3 | TRBV10-2 | - | - | TGCGCCAGTGAGGGTTCGGTAGGGCATAACTCTGGAAACACCATATATTTT | CASEGSVGHNSGNTIYF
TRBJ2-7 | TRBV5-1 | - | - | TGCGCCAGCAGCGTCGACAACTACGAGCAGTACTTC | CASSVDNYEQYF
TRBJ2-7 | TRBV30 | - | - | TGTGCCTGGAGTGTAAGGGGATACGAGCAGTACTTC | CAWSVRGYEQYF
TRBJ2-7 | TRBV7-7 | - | few | TGTGCCAGCAGCTCGGGGCCCCGAGGCGAGCAGTACTTC | CASSSGPRGEQYF
TRBJ1-2 | TRBV19 | - | - | TGTGCCAGTAGTCCTTTGGGAGTTTGGACAAGGGGTATAAGGTACTTC | CASSPLGVWTRGIRYF
TRBJ2-3 | TRBV5-1 | - | - | TGCGCCAGCAGCTTTGGCGCGACTTGGGGTTTGCCAGATACGCAGTATTTT | CASSFGATWGLPDTQYF
TRBJ2-3 | TRBV5-1 | TRBD2 | - | TGCGCCAGCAGGTACCTAGCGGGGACCACAGATACGCAGTATTTT | CASRYLAGTTDTQYF
TRBJ2-5 | TRBV4-3 | TRBD2 | - | TGCGCCAGCAGCCAAGACTCGCGGGGGGGGGCTGGGTCGGCCCAGTACTTC | CASSQDSRGGAGSAQYF
TRBJ2-5 | TRBV5-5 | - | - | TGTGCCAGCAGCTTGGATCGGGTTTACGAGACCCAGTACTTC | CASSLDRVYETQYF
TRBJ2-5 | TRBV28 | TRBD1 | - | TGTGCCAGCAGCCTATCTGGACAGGGGGAGTATGAGACCCAGTACTTC | CASSLSGQGEYETQYF
TRBJ1-1 | TRBV7-2 | - | - | TGTGCCAGCATGGGGGGGCGTTCGAACACTGAAGCTTTCTTT | CASMGGRSNTEAFF
TRBJ1-2 | TRBV11-2 | TRBD1 | - | TGTGCCAGCAGCTTAGCCGGAATGGGGACAGGGGGATTTAGCTACACCTTC | CASSLAGMGTGGFSYTF
TRBJ2-1 | TRBV7-2 | TRBD2 | - | TGTGCCAGCAGCTTAAGGCGGGGGGGTTACAATGAGCAGTTCTTC | CASSLRRGGYNEQFF
TRBJ2-7 | TRBV5-4 | - | - | TGTGCCAGCAGCTTGGTTGGTCAAAGGGAGTACTTC | CASSLVGQREYF
TRBJ1-2 | TRBV21-1 | - | - | TGTGCCAAGCTGGTGGGGAGCTTTGGCTGTGGCTACACCTTC | CAKLVGSFGCGYTF
TRBJ1-1 | TRBV4-2 | TRBD1 | - | TGTGCCAGCAGCCAGACCGGGACAGAGAACACTGAAGCTTTCTTT | CASSQTGTENTEAFF
TRBJ2-3 | TRBV19 | - | - | TGTGCCAGTAGCACCTTTGGGGGCGGGAGCACAGATACGCAGTATTTT | CASSTFGGGSTDTQYF
TRBJ2-7 | TRBV11-3 | TRBD2 | few | TGTGCCAGCAGCAAACTAGCGGGGGGCTACGAGCAGTACTTC | CASSKLAGGYEQYF
TRBJ2-2 | TRBV2 | - | - | TGTGCCAGCTTCAGGCGGACCGGGGAGCTGTTTTTT | CASFRRTGELFF
TRBJ2-7 | TRBV7-9 | - | - | TGTGCCAGCAGCACCACAGAGAGCTCCTACGAGCAGTACTTC | CASSTTESSYEQYF
TRBJ1-4 | TRBV7-9 | TRBD1 | few | TGTGCCAGCAGCTCCTCAGAAGGACAGGGTTCAACTAATGAAAAACTGTTTTTT | CASSSSEGQGSTNEKLFF
TRBJ2-7 | TRBV5-4 | TRBD1 | few | TGTGCCAGCAGCTGGGACAGGGGTCTCTACGAGCAGTACTTC | CASSWDRGLYEQYF
TRBJ1-5 | TRBV19 | - | - | TGTGCCAGTAGTATTGAGGGCATTAGGGCGAATCAGCCCCAGCATTTT | CASSIEGIRANQPQHF
TRBJ2-3 | TRBV30 | - | - | TGTGCCTGGAGCGCAAGGCCGGGCACAGATACGCAGTATTTT | CAWSARPGTDTQYF
TRBJ1-5 | TRBV27 | TRBD1 | - | TGTGCCAGCGCCCGGGGGGACAGGGCAGATCAGCCCCAGCATTTT | CASARGDRADQPQHF
TRBJ1-2 | TRBV10-3 | - | - | TGTGCCATCCCGACAGGTGTTTCAAACTATGGCTACACCTTC | CAIPTGVSNYGYTF
TRBJ2-7 | TRBV7-6 | - | medium-sized | TGTGCCAGCAGCTCCGGGCCCAACTACGAGCAGTACTTC | CASSSGPNYEQYF
TRBJ1-5 | TRBV21-1 | - | once | TGTGCCAGCAGCATTGTGAGAGGGAACAATCAGCCCCAGCATTTT | CASSIVRGNNQPQHF